These T cell receptor beta chains were read from a single sample in a study of T cell responses to AZD1222 COVID-19 vaccine. Here immunoSEQ multiplex PCR was the method, and the copy in TCRdb shows in-frame clones only, minus some. The sample lists 120,000 to 150,000 clones, roughly nine tenths occurring once. The starting material was peripheral blood, obtained 28 days after the second AZD1222 dose. These receptors were obtained from an adult who received the AZD1222 COVID-19 vaccine. The CDR3 runs from the conserved cysteine through the conserved F or W.

J: TRBJ1-4; V: TRBV19; CDR3: CASSHGTANEKLFF
J: TRBJ1-2; V: TRBV5-6; CDR3: CASSLDRGILRGYTF
J: TRBJ2-2; V: TRBV13; CDR3: CASSLYDRDTGELFF
J: TRBJ2-7; V: TRBV9; CDR3: CASSVDYGQNSYEQYF
J: TRBJ1-1; V: TRBV4-3; CDR3: CASSPSVDTRYTEAFF
J: TRBJ1-2; V: TRBV25-1; CDR3: CASRGGGAAGDYGYTF
J: TRBJ1-2; V: TRBV29-1; CDR3: CSVEGLLGYTF
J: TRBJ2-3; V: TRBV12-3/TRBV12-4; CDR3: CATTSGGTDTQYF
J: TRBJ1-2; V: TRBV11-2; CDR3: CASSKPTGGWGYTF
J: TRBJ2-1; V: TRBV2; CDR3: CASSGLAGYNEQFF
J: TRBJ2-2; V: TRBV6-2/TRBV6-3; CDR3: CASSLAGRDTGELFF
J: TRBJ2-1; V: TRBV2; CDR3: CASSSDWSEQFF
J: TRBJ2-7; V: TRBV5-4; CDR3: CASSSGTSMAEQYF
J: TRBJ2-6; V: TRBV6-2/TRBV6-3; CDR3: CASSYSQGAGANVLTF
J: TRBJ1-2; V: TRBV19; CDR3: CASTHGQGIGYTF
J: TRBJ1-2; V: TRBV5-4; CDR3: CASSLGGQGAGGYTF
J: TRBJ2-2; V: TRBV29-1; CDR3: CSVFLVSGELFF
J: TRBJ2-1; V: TRBV21-1; CDR3: CASSSPATTSGQFF
J: TRBJ2-2; V: TRBV20-1; CDR3: CSASGTTPGELFF
J: TRBJ2-3; V: TRBV4-2; CDR3: CASSQVGLQGTDTQYF
J: TRBJ1-5; V: TRBV18; CDR3: CASSPGEGINQPQHF
J: TRBJ1-5; V: TRBV30; CDR3: CAAGTGNQPQHF
J: TRBJ2-1; V: TRBV11-2; CDR3: CASRWWGQGSYNEQFF
J: TRBJ2-7; V: TRBV7-8; CDR3: CASSPAQTGAEQYF
J: TRBJ2-5; V: TRBV5-1; CDR3: CASSAGTGIQETQYF
J: TRBJ1-2; V: TRBV5-4; CDR3: CASSLEAGDYGYTF
J: TRBJ2-6; V: TRBV2; CDR3: CASEGQGALVSGANVLTF
J: TRBJ2-3; V: TRBV27; CDR3: CASSLRARDTQYF
J: TRBJ2-3; V: TRBV5-1; CDR3: CASTAGQGTDTQYF
J: TRBJ2-4; V: TRBV19; CDR3: CASSRGQVLAKNIQYF
J: TRBJ2-7; V: TRBV5-4; CDR3: CASSVTGLTRGEQYF
J: TRBJ1-3; V: TRBV19; CDR3: CASSAPGRQANTIYF
J: TRBJ2-3; V: TRBV19; CDR3: CASWSGGADTQYF
J: TRBJ2-7; V: TRBV5-4; CDR3: CASSFDSYEQYF
J: TRBJ1-4; V: TRBV10-3; CDR3: CAISDPRQGGNEKLFF
J: TRBJ2-5; V: TRBV6-5; CDR3: CASTSMAGPQETQYF
J: TRBJ1-1; V: TRBV15; CDR3: CATSHRSDNTEAFF
J: TRBJ2-3; V: TRBV15; CDR3: CATSREYQGTDTQYF
J: TRBJ2-5; V: TRBV5-1; CDR3: CASSTGTEETQYF
J: TRBJ2-7; V: TRBV2; CDR3: CASSPDSGSWSEQYF
J: TRBJ1-3; V: TRBV5-5; CDR3: CASSSYTGNTIYF
J: TRBJ2-1; V: TRBV4-1; CDR3: CASSPGQSYNEQFF
J: TRBJ2-4; V: TRBV21-1; CDR3: CASSKSGEALAKNIQYF
J: TRBJ1-3; V: TRBV7-8; CDR3: CASSPDRGFAGNTIYF
J: TRBJ1-1; V: TRBV29-1; CDR3: CSVSGRVNTEAFF
J: TRBJ2-1; V: TRBV7-3; CDR3: CASSPGLTMDEQFF
J: TRBJ1-5; V: TRBV24-1; CDR3: CATSDFNSNQPQHF